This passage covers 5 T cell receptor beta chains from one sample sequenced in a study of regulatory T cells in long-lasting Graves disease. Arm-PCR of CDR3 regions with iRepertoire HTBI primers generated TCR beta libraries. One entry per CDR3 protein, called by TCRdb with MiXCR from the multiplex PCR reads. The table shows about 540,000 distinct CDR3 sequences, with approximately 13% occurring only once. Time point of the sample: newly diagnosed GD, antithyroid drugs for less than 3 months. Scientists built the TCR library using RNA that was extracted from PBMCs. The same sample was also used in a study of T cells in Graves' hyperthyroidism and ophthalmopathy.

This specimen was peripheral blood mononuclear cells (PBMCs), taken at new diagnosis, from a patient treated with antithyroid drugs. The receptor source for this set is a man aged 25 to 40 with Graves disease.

This chain's CDR3 is CASRGPGGESYNEQFF. CDR3 DNA sequence: TGCGCCAGCAGGGGTCCAGGGGGTGAATCCTACAATGAGCAGTTCTTC. This sequence joins TRBV5-1 and TRBJ2-1, with 7 bases identical to TRBD1. Germline trimming cut 5 bases from V and 1 base from J; bases unmatched to any gene: 9. The CDR3 is 16 residues long. Germline CDR1 SGHRS, CDR2 YFSETQ.

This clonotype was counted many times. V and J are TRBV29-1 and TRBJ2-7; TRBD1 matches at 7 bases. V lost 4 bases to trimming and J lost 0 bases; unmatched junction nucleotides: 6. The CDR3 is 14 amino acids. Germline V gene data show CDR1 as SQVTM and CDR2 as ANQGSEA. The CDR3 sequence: CSVVWPGGSYEQYF. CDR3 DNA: TGCAGCGTTGTTTGGCCAGGGGGCTCCTACGAGCAGTACTTC.

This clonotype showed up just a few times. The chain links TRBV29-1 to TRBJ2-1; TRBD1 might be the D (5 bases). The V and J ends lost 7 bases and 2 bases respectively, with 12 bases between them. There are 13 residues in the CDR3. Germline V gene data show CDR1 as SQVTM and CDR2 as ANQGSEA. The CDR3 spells CSDSRVAYNEQFF. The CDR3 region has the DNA TGCAGCGACAGCAGGGTCGCCTACAATGAGCAGTTCTTC.

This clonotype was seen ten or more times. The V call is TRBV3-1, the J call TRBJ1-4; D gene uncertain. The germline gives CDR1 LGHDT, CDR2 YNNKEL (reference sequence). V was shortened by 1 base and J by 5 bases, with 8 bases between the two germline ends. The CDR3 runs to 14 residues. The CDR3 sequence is CASSQAAGNEKLFF. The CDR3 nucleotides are TGTGCCAGCAGCCAAGCGGCGGGAAATGAAAAACTGTTTTTT. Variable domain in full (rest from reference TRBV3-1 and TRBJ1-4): DTAVSQTPKYLVTQMGNDKSIKCEQNLGHDTMYWYKQDSKKFLKIMFSYNNKELIINETVPNRFSPKSPDKAHLNLHINSLELGDSAVYFCASSQAAGNEKLFFGSGTQLSVL.

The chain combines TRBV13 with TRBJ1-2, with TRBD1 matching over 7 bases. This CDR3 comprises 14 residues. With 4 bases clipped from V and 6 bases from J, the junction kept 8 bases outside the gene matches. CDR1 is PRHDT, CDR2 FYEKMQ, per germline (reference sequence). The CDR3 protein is CASSSQGWFHGYTF. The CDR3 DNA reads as TGTGCCAGCAGCTCACAGGGGTGGTTTCATGGCTACACCTTC.